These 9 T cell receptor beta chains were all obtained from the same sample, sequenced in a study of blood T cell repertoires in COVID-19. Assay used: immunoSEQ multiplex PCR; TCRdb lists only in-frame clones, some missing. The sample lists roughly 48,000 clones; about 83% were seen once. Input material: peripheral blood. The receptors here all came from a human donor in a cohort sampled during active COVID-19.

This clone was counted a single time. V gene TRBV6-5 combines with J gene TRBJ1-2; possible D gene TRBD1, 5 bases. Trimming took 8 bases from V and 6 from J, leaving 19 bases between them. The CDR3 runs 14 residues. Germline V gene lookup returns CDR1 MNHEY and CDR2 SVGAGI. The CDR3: CASGHVGVADGYTF. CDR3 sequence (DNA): TGTGCCAGCGGTCACGTAGGGGTCGCGGATGGCTACACCTTC.

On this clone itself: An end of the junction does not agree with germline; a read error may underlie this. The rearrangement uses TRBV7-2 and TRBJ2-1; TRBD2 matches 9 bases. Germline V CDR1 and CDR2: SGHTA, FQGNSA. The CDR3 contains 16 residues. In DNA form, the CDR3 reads TGTGCCAGCAGCATAGCGGGGCGGGGGGGTTACAATGAGCAGTTCTTC. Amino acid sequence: CASSIAGRGGYNEQFF.

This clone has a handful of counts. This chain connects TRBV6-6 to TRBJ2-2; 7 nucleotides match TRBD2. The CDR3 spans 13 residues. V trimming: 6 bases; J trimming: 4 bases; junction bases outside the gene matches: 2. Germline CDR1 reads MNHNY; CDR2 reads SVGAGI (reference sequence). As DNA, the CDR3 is TGTGCCAGCAGCGGGGGGACCACCGGGGAGCTGTTTTTT. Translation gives CASSGGTTGELFF.

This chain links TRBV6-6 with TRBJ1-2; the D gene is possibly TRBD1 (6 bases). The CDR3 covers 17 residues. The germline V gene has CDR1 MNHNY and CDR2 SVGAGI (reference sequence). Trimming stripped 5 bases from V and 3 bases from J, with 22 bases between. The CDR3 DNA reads TGTGCCAGCAGTCGCCTCGACAGGTTTGCGGACGACTATGGCTACACCTTC. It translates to CASSRLDRFADDYGYTF.

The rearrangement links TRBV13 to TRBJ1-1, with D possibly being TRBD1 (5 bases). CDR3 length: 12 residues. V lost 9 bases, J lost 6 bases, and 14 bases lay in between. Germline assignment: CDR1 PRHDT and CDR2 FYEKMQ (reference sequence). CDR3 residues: CASRERGSEAFF. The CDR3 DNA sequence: TGTGCCAGTCGCGAAAGGGGCTCTGAAGCTTTCTTT.

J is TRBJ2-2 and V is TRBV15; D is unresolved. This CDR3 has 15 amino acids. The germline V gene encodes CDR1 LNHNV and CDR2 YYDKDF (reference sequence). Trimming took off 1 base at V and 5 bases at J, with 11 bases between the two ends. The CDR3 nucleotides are TGTGCCACCAGCAGAGCCCAGGTCGTAACCGGGGAGCTGTTTTTT. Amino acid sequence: CATSRAQVVTGELFF. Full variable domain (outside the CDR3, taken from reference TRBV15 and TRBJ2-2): DAMVIQNPRYQVTQFGKPVTLSCSQTLNHNVMYWYQQKSSQAPKLLFHYYDKDFNNEADTPDNFQSRRPNTSFCFLDIRSPGLGDTAMYLCATSRAQVVTGELFFGEGSRLTVL.

The DNA of the CDR3 is TGTGCCAGCAGCTTAGAGCGTGACCCCGCAGAGACCCAGTACTTC. Translated: CASSLERDPAETQYF. V gene TRBV7-2 combines with J gene TRBJ2-5; the D is unclear. Germline CDR1 is SGHTA and CDR2 is FQGNSA. V lost 1 base and J 4 bases, leaving 13 bases between the germline ends. CDR3 length equals 15 residues. Variable domain in full (rest from reference TRBV7-2 and TRBJ2-5): GAGVSQSPSNKVTEKGKDVELRCDPISGHTALYWYRQSLGQGLEFLIYFQGNSAPDKSGLPSDRFSAERTGGSVSTLTIQRTQQEDSAVYLCASSLERDPAETQYFGPGTRLLVL.

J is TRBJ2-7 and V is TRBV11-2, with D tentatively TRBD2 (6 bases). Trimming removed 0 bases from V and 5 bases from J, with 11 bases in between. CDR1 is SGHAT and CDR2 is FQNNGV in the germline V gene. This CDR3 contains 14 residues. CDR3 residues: CASSLEWTIDEQYF. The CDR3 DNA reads TGTGCCAGCAGCTTAGAATGGACTATCGACGAGCAGTACTTC.

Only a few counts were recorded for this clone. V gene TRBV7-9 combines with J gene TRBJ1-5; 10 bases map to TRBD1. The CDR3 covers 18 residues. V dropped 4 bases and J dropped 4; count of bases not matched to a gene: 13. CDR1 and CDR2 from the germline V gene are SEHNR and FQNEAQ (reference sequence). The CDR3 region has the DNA TGTGCCAGCAGCTCCTCAATTACGGACAGGGGGATTAATCAGCCCCAGCATTTT. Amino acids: CASSSSITDRGINQPQHF.